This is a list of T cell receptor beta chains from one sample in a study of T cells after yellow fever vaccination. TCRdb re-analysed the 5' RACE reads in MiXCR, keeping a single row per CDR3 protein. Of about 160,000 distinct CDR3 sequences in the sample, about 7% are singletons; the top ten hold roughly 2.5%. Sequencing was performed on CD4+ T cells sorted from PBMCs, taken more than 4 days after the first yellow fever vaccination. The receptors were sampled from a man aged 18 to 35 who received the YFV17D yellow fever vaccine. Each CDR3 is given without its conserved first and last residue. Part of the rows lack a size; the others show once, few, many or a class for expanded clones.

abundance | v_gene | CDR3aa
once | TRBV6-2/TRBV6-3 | ASSYGTEAF
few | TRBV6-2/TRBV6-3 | ASRRQGADNQPQH
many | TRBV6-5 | ASSYLTRGRNTEAF
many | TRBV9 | ASSVAPLAGATDTQY
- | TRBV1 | TSSPRGGNYGYT
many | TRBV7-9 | ASGNLGSSGANVLT
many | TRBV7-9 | ASSSDASYGYT
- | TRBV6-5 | ASSSTGQPPYNEQF
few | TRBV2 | ASRTGGTNEQF
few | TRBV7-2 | ASSLGTGGADYGYT
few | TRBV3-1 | ASSQGNGANNSPLH
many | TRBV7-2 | ASSLTRGDGYT
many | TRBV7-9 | ASSLRGPQNIQY
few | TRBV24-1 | ATSDSRRGGLDNEQF
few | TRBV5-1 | ASSLGASEGETQY
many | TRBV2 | ASSRLAGTYNEQF
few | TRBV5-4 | ASSTPLGGSYDEQF
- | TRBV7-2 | ASSPQQVLNTGELF
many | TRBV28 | ASSLFRGRENTEAF
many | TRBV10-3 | AISDQDTTGELF
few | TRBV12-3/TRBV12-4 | ASRLGVYGGYT
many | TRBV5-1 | ASSWAGASNTEAF
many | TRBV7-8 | ASSHRVHGELF
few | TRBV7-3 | ASSRQGAGEAF
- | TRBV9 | ASSVGGQQETQY
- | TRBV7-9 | ASSLAGSNSPLH
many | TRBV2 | ASSTSGGLGGETQY
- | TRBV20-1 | SARDPNQPGANVLT
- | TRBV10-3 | AIMGSGTEAF